The source of this T cell receptor beta chain is a study of identical twins' blood T cells. Per the germline V gene, CDR1 is MNHEY and CDR2 is SVGEGT. The CDR3 spans 16 residues. The V gene lost 2 bases and the J gene lost 3 bases, with 15 bases spanning the gap. TCRdb fed the 5' RACE reads into MiXCR, producing one record per CDR3 protein. The sample shows 350,000 to 400,000 distinct CDR3 sequences, under 30% of them seen only once. The clonotype was recovered from a woman between 18 and 49 years old in good health. Sequencing input: PBMCs. This rearrangement joins TRBV6-2 or TRBV6-3 to TRBJ2-3, with D perhaps being TRBD1 or TRBD2 (6 bases each). Written as DNA, the CDR3 is TGTGCCAGCAGTTACGGGGGGCTTTCCAGGACAGATACGCAGTATTTT. Translated: CASSYGGLSRTDTQYF.